The rows below give T cell receptor beta chains drawn from one sample of a study of T cell responses to AZD1222 COVID-19 vaccine. Produced via immunoSEQ multiplex PCR; TCRdb's table is partial and in-frame only. The profile covers approximately 180,000 clones, with 90% to 95% appearing a single time and around 3% taken by the ten largest. The input for sequencing was peripheral blood, taken on day 0 of AZD1222 vaccination. The receptors come from an adult in good health. Both conserved end residues are part of each CDR3. D genes are given only for firm matches. The size entry is marked missing in some rows and otherwise reads once, few, many or a size class.

CDR3 protein | CDR3 DNA | J gene | clone size | V gene | D gene
CASRVAGGNYNEQFF | TGTGCCAGCAGGGTAGCGGGAGGTAACTACAATGAGCAGTTCTTC | TRBJ2-1 | NA | TRBV5-4 | TRBD2
CASSRTGGSGRASETQYF | TGTGCCAGCAGCCGTACGGGAGGTAGCGGGAGGGCCAGTGAGACCCAGTACTTC | TRBJ2-5 | NA | TRBV7-2 | TRBD2
CASSPGDRGLDGYTF | TGTGCCAGCAGCCCTGGGGACAGGGGGCTGGATGGCTACACCTTC | TRBJ1-2 | NA | TRBV27 | TRBD1
CASSTDGETTNEKLFF | TGTGCCAGCAGTACGGACGGGGAGACAACTAATGAAAAACTGTTTTTT | TRBJ1-4 | NA | TRBV28 | NA
CASTVDSPWADAQYF | TGTGCCAGCACCGTGGACAGCCCCTGGGCAGATGCGCAGTATTTT | TRBJ2-3 | NA | TRBV5-4 | NA
CASSLAMAGATGELFF | TGTGCCAGCAGCTTAGCGATGGCGGGAGCTACCGGGGAGCTGTTTTTT | TRBJ2-2 | NA | TRBV7-2 | TRBD2
CASRPTGDHEQFF | TGTGCCAGCAGACCCACAGGGGACCATGAGCAGTTCTTC | TRBJ2-1 | NA | TRBV6-5 | TRBD1
CASRDGHYTF | TGTGCCAGCAGGGACGGACACTACACCTTC | TRBJ1-2 | NA | TRBV6-5 | NA
CASSPTSGYYEQYF | TGTGCCAGTAGTCCAACTAGCGGGTACTACGAGCAGTACTTC | TRBJ2-7 | NA | TRBV19 | TRBD2
CATSRGGSYEQYF | TGTGCCACCAGTCGGGGGGGTTCCTACGAGCAGTACTTC | TRBJ2-7 | once | TRBV24-1 | TRBD2
CSGEQQGGNTEAFF | TGCAGCGGGGAGCAACAGGGTGGGAACACTGAAGCTTTCTTT | TRBJ1-1 | NA | TRBV29-1 | NA
CASSRDFYEQYF | TGTGCCAGCAGCCGGGACTTCTACGAGCAGTACTTC | TRBJ2-7 | NA | TRBV11-2 | NA
CASNGRTGAEAFF | TGTGCCAGCAACGGTCGGACAGGAGCTGAAGCTTTCTTT | TRBJ1-1 | NA | TRBV7-2 | TRBD1
CSASRRASTDTQYF | TGCAGTGCTAGTAGGCGGGCTAGCACAGATACGCAGTATTTT | TRBJ2-3 | NA | TRBV20-1 | NA
CASRLRVGAYEQYF | TGTGCCAGCAGACTACGGGTAGGGGCCTACGAGCAGTACTTT | TRBJ2-7 | NA | TRBV6-5 | NA
CASSSLRDRFEAFF | TGTGCCAGCAGCTCCCTTCGGGATCGGTTTGAAGCTTTCTTT | TRBJ1-1 | NA | TRBV7-9 | NA
CASSYSREGVRYEQFF | TGTGCCAGCAGTTACTCGAGGGAAGGTGTGAGGTATGAGCAGTTCTTC | TRBJ2-1 | NA | TRBV6-6 | NA
CASSLENLNEQFF | TGTGCCAGCAGCTTAGAGAACCTCAATGAGCAGTTCTTC | TRBJ2-1 | NA | TRBV7-6 | NA
CASSMSGVLTYEQYF | TGTGCCAGTAGTATGTCAGGGGTCCTTACCTACGAGCAGTACTTC | TRBJ2-7 | NA | TRBV19 | NA
CASRWAGGQPQHF | TGTGCCAGCAGGTGGGCAGGGGGTCAGCCCCAGCATTTT | TRBJ1-5 | NA | TRBV2 | TRBD1
CASSSPGREETQYF | TGTGCCAGCAGTTCCCCCGGACGGGAAGAGACCCAGTACTTC | TRBJ2-5 | NA | TRBV28 | NA
CASSYGQGASYEQYF | TGTGCCAGCAGTTACGGACAGGGGGCGTCCTACGAGCAGTACTTC | TRBJ2-7 | NA | TRBV6-5 | TRBD1
CASSDLRDLGSYEQYF | TGCGCCAGCAGTGACTTACGGGACTTGGGCTCCTACGAGCAGTACTTC | TRBJ2-7 | NA | TRBV10-1 | NA
CASRSGTTSPPYEQYF | TGTGCCAGCAGGTCCGGGACAACCTCCCCACCCTACGAGCAGTACTTC | TRBJ2-7 | NA | TRBV2 | NA
CASSSGTGNYGYTF | TGTGCCAGCTCATCCGGGACAGGAAACTATGGCTACACCTTC | TRBJ1-2 | NA | TRBV18 | TRBD1
CATRRTGNTGELFF | TGTGCCACCAGACGGACAGGGAACACCGGGGAGCTGTTTTTT | TRBJ2-2 | NA | TRBV24-1 | TRBD1
CASTPLVISYNEQFF | TGTGCCAGCACCCCACTAGTTATCTCCTACAATGAGCAGTTCTTC | TRBJ2-1 | NA | TRBV6-5 | NA
CATAKPNSYNEQFF | TGTGCCACTGCGAAGCCCAACTCCTACAATGAGCAGTTCTTC | TRBJ2-1 | once | TRBV19 | NA
CASSDQGREQYF | TGTGCCAGCTCAGACCAGGGCCGCGAGCAGTACTTC | TRBJ2-7 | NA | TRBV18 | NA
CAISSSKNQVYEQYF | TGTGCCATCAGTTCTTCAAAAAATCAGGTCTACGAGCAGTACTTC | TRBJ2-7 | once | TRBV10-3 | NA
CASSPGQGPYEQYF | TGTGCCAGCAGCCCCGGACAGGGGCCCTACGAGCAGTACTTC | TRBJ2-7 | NA | TRBV3-1/TRBV3-2 | TRBD1
CSVERSPGLAGAGSQTYQHEQFF | TGCAGCGTTGAAAGGTCCCCGGGACTAGCGGGAGCTGGCTCTCAGACCTATCAACATGAGCAGTTCTTC | TRBJ2-1 | NA | TRBV29-1 | TRBD2
CSVTDRGNTGELFF | TGCAGCGTAACCGACAGGGGAAACACCGGGGAGCTGTTTTTT | TRBJ2-2 | NA | TRBV29-1 | TRBD1
CASLCRAYTEAFF | TGTGCCAGCCTCTGCAGGGCATACACTGAAGCTTTCTTT | TRBJ1-1 | NA | TRBV21-1 | NA
CASSPGKGLSGNTIYF | TGTGCCAGCAGCCCAGGGAAAGGGCTCTCTGGAAACACCATATATTTT | TRBJ1-3 | NA | TRBV11-1 | NA
CASSQIGTSNGELFF | TGTGCCAGCAGCCAAATTGGGACTAGCAACGGGGAGCTGTTTTTT | TRBJ2-2 | NA | TRBV4-2 | TRBD2
CASSQGRAVEQFF | TGTGCCAGCAGCCAAGGGAGGGCGGTCGAGCAGTTCTTC | TRBJ2-1 | NA | TRBV3-1/TRBV3-2 | NA
CASSRGQRGGYTF | TGTGCCAGCAGCCGGGGACAGCGAGGCGGCTACACCTTC | TRBJ1-2 | NA | TRBV12-3/TRBV12-4 | TRBD1
CASSSGTSENGELFF | TGTGCCAGCAGCTCTGGGACTAGCGAGAACGGGGAGCTGTTTTTT | TRBJ2-2 | NA | TRBV4-2 | TRBD2